The next 16 T cell receptor beta chains were all read from a single sample in a study of T cells in Graves' hyperthyroidism and ophthalmopathy. Using RNA transcripts as the source, TCR beta CDR3 regions were amplified. The study used the HTBI primer set for a first-round RT-PCR of the TCR CDR3. TCRdb reanalysed the multiplex PCR reads using MiXCR and keeps one entry per CDR3 protein. This table has a few hundred thousand distinct CDR3 sequences, 46% appearing once. The sequenced sample was peripheral blood or thyroid tissue (not recorded which). The origin of the receptors is a woman under 30 with Graves' hyperthyroidism.

The table lists this clonotype with many counts. The rearrangement links TRBV10-3 to TRBJ2-3, with a weak D call TRBD2 (5 bases). Germline CDR1 ENHRY, CDR2 SYGVKD. This CDR3 is 14 amino acids long. V gave up 2 bases and J gave up 0 bases, with 6 bases separating them. The CDR3 protein is CAISEERSTDTQYF. The CDR3 nucleotides are TGTGCCATCAGTGAGGAGCGGAGCACAGATACGCAGTATTTT.

At least ten counts were recorded for this clonotype. The chain is built from TRBV19 and TRBJ1-6; D gene ambiguous. The CDR3 has 14 residues. The V gene lost 4 bases and the J gene lost 7 bases, with 11 bases spanning the gap. Per the germline V gene, CDR1 is LNHDA and CDR2 is SQIVND (reference sequence). CDR3 in DNA: TGTGCCAGTAGTAACGGGTGGGGAAATTCACCCCTCCACTTT. Protein product: CASSNGWGNSPLHF.

This clonotype occurred a few times. A read error may be the cause here, since a much bigger clone is one base away. The V gene is TRBV25-1, the J gene TRBJ2-2; D is perhaps TRBD1 or TRBD2 (5 bases each). The CDR3 consists of 13 residues. The germline V gene encodes CDR1 MGHDK and CDR2 SYGVNS. The CDR3 sequence: CASRGPNTRELFF. In nucleotides, the CDR3 is TGTGCCAGCAGGGGACCTAACACCAGGGAGCTGTTTTTT.

This clonotype was observed many times. The chain combines TRBV10-3 with TRBJ1-4; TRBD1 aligns across 7 bases. The CDR3 runs to 16 residues. The ends lost 4 bases at V and 0 bases at J; junction bases unmatched: 5. Germline CDR1 reads ENHRY; CDR2 reads SYGVKD. The CDR3 loop reads CAISGGQAATNEKLFF. CDR3 coding DNA: TGTGCCATCAGTGGAGGACAGGCTGCAACTAATGAAAAACTGTTTTTT.

This clonotype was counted ten times or more. CDR3 residues: CASSEWRETEAFF. DNA of the CDR3: TGTGCCAGCAGTGAATGGAGGGAGACTGAAGCTTTCTTT. The chain recombines TRBV25-1 with TRBJ1-1; D gene ambiguous. V lost 1 base to trimming and J lost 5 bases, with 8 bases between them. CDR1 MGHDK and CDR2 SYGVNS come from the germline V gene. There are 13 residues in the CDR3.

The chain couples TRBV12-3 or TRBV12-4 to TRBJ1-2, with unresolved D. The V and J ends lost 7 bases and 6 bases respectively, with 18 bases between them. CDR3 size: 14 residues. CDR3 in DNA: TGTGCCAGCATCCCCGCCGGAAGGGCCCATGGCTACACCTTC. As protein: CASIPAGRAHGYTF.

The chain couples TRBV20-1 to TRBJ1-2; no definite D call. The CDR3 contains 12 residues. Germline V CDR1 and CDR2: DFQATT, SNEGSKA (reference sequence). Trimming removed 1 base at V and 4 bases at J, with 7 bases between. CDR3 sequence reads: CSARASRYGYTF. CDR3 bases: TGCAGTGCTAGAGCCAGCCGCTATGGCTACACCTTC.

This clonotype was seen a few times. This chain uses TRBV11-2 with TRBJ2-5; TRBD2 matches 7 bases. The junction had 14 bases not matched to a gene; V was cut back by 5 bases and J by 5 bases. Looked up from germline, CDR1 is SGHAT and CDR2 is FQNNGV. This CDR3 is 16 amino acids long. CDR3 nucleotide sequence: TGTGCCAGCAGCCCTCAGGCGGGGGAGGCGGCGGAGACCCAGTACTTC. Translation: CASSPQAGEAAETQYF. The variable domain in full, completed from reference TRBV11-2 and TRBJ2-5, reads EAGVAQSPRYKIIEKRQSVAFWCNPISGHATLYWYQQILGQGPKLLIQFQNNGVVDDSQLPKDRFSAERLKGVDSTLKIQPAKLEDSAVYLCASSPQAGEAAETQYFGPGTRLLVL.

V gene TRBV7-2 combines with J gene TRBJ1-1; D is unclear. CDR3 length: 13 residues. V lost 1 base, J lost 8 bases, and 11 bases lay in between. Germline lookup yields CDR1 SGHTA and CDR2 FQGNSA. CDR3 nucleotide sequence: TGTGCCAGCAGCTTAGGCATGGCGGGGGAAGCTTTCTTT. Translating gives CASSLGMAGEAFF.

This chain joins TRBV29-1 and TRBJ1-1; tentatively, D is TRBD1 (5 bases). Trimming removed 4 bases at V and 4 bases at J, with 16 bases between. CDR3 size: 14 residues. Germline assignment: CDR1 SQVTM and CDR2 ANQGSEA. The CDR3 bases are TGCAGCGTTGGGACGGCGACAGTAAGCACTGAAGCTTTCTTT. Translation gives CSVGTATVSTEAFF.

This clonotype was seen a handful of times. At one end, the junction sequence differs from germline, possibly due to a read error. This chain links TRBV19 with TRBJ2-7; 7 nucleotides agree with TRBD1. The CDR3 is 14 amino acids. Germline lookup yields CDR1 LNHDA and CDR2 SQIVND (reference sequence). The CDR3 is CASSEGQPSYKQYF. The CDR3 region has the DNA TGTGCCAGCTCTGAGGGACAGCCGTCCTACAAGCAGTACTTC. The whole variable domain, remainder taken from reference TRBV19 and TRBJ2-7, is DGGITQSPKYLFRKEGQNVTLSCEQNLNHDAMYWYRQDPGQGLRLIYYSQIVNDFQKGDIAEGYSVSREKKESFPLTVTSAQKNPTAFYLCASSEGQPSYKQYFGPGTRLTVT.

There are many counts of this clonotype. V gene TRBV29-1 combines with J gene TRBJ2-2; D possibly corresponds to TRBD1 (6 bases). This CDR3 has 12 amino acids. Germline V gene sequence: CDR1 SQVTM, CDR2 ANQGSEA. Deletions cut 7 bases from V and 9 bases from J, with 15 bases between. CDR3 amino acids: CSAEQGSRELFF. CDR3 in DNA: TGCAGCGCCGAACAGGGAAGCCGGGAGCTGTTTTTT.

The chain combines TRBV20-1 with TRBJ2-5; D gene ambiguous. The CDR3 covers 15 residues. CDR1 and CDR2 (germline): DFQATT, SNEGSKA (reference sequence). V dropped 2 bases and J dropped 2 bases, with 15 bases sitting between them. The chain's CDR3 is CSARPISRAQETQYF. DNA for the CDR3: TGCAGTGCTAGACCAATCAGCAGAGCTCAAGAGACCCAGTACTTC.

In its sample, this clonotype was seen many times. The rearrangement links TRBV20-1 to TRBJ1-2; D perhaps matches TRBD1 (6 bases). The CDR3 length is 15 residues. V dropped 0 bases and J dropped 3 bases, with 14 bases sitting between them. The germline V gene has CDR1 DFQATT and CDR2 SNEGSKA (reference sequence). The CDR3 region is CSAREPGVYDYGYTF. The CDR3 DNA follows: TGCAGTGCTAGAGAACCAGGGGTATATGACTATGGCTACACCTTC.

This clonotype was detected many times. The chain joins TRBV20-1 to TRBJ2-7; TRBD1 matches 7 bases. Germline V gene sequence: CDR1 DFQATT, CDR2 SNEGSKA (reference sequence). This CDR3 spans 13 amino acids. Germline trimming cut 5 bases from V and 0 bases from J; bases unmatched to any gene: 4. CDR3: CSASTGDSYEQYF. DNA for the CDR3: TGCAGTGCTTCCACAGGGGACTCCTACGAGCAGTACTTC.

This clonotype was observed a handful of times. V is TRBV3-1 and J is TRBJ1-3; tentatively, D is TRBD1 (5 bases). The germline gives CDR1 LGHDT, CDR2 YNNKEL (reference sequence). The CDR3 runs to 13 residues. The V and J ends lost 6 bases and 2 bases respectively, with 8 bases between them. The CDR3 DNA reads TGTGCCAGCAGGGAGGGGCCTGGAAACACCATATATTTT. It translates to CASREGPGNTIYF.